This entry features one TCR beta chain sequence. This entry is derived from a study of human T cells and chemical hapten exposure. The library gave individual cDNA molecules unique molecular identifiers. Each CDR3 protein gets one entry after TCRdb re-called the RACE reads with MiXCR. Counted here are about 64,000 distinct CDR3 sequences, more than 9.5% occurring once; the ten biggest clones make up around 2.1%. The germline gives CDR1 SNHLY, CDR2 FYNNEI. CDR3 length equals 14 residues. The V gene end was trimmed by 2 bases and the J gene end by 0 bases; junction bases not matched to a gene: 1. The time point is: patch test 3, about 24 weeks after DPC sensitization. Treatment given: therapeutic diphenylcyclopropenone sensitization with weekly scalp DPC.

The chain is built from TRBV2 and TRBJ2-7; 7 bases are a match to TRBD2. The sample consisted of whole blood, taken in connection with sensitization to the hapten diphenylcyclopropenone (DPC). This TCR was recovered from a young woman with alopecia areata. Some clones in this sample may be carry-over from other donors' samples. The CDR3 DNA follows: TGTGCCAGCAGTGAACTAGCGGCCTCCTACGAGCAGTACTTC. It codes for CASSELAASYEQYF. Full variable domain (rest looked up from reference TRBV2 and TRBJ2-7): EPEVTQTPSHQVTQMGQEVILRCVPISNHLYFYWYRQILGQKVEFLVSFYNNEISEKSEIFDDQFSVERPDGSNFTLKIRSTKLEDSAMYFCASSELAASYEQYFGPGTRLTVT.